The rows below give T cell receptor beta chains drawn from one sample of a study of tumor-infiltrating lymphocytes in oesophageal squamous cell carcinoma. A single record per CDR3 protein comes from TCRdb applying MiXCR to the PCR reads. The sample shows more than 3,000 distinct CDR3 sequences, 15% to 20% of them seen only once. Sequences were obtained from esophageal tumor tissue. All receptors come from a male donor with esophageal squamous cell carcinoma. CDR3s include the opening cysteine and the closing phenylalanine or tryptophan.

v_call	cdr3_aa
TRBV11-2	CASTDPLVEETQYF
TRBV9	CASSPLVGGSSYNEQFF
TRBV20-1	CSARDGTGFWGTEAFF
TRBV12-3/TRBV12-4	CASSLWASGGYTF
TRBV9	CASSPFGVNTEAFF
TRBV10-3	CAISGQGDSYEQYF
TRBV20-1	CSARGGQGAREQFF
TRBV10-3	CATRGLDRTDTEAFF
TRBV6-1	CASSHRTVNYGYTF
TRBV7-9	CASSSFTDTQYF
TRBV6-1	CATTDPLTGWTGELFF
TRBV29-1	CSFRLGGEQFF
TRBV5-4	CASSLGPNTGELFF
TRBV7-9	CASSSRTDTQYF
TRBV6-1	CASSEAVEGEKLFF
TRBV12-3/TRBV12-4	CASSRTANNSPLHF
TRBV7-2	CASSRDRPNTEAFF
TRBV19	CASARGSSYGYTF
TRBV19	CASSPNGSGNTIYF
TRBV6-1	CASSGRSSYQPQHF
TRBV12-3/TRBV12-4	CASSSTQW
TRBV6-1	CASSEAGEPTDTQYF
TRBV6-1	CASSWTELLQETQYF
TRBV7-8	CASSRNRNRGDTGELFF
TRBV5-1	CASSLGQGAGKQFF
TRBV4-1	CASSQETAGGCGYTF
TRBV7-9	CASSHDSYEQYF
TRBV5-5	CASSFARTGLNTGELYF
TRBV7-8	CASSLAWGLETQYF
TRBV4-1	CASSQDMTGGQHYGYTF
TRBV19	CASSETSPSTDTQYF
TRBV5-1	CASSLSGGGDEKLFF
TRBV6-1	CASTPDRVSRTDTQYF
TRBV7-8	CASSLAGTSGGGNNQETQYF
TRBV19	CASNPEAGDSNQPQHF
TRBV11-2	CASSLDVGTGYDNEQFF
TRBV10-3	CAISGGHNEKLFF
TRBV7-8	CASRPTGGPRYGYTF
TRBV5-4	CASSLRGGRSGANVLTF
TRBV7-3	CASSLGLAGQETQYF
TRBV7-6	CASSLEGLSRDTQYF
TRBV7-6	CASSPTPHQNLFYGYTF
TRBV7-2	CASSLELAGGTDTQYF
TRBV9	CASSAGTGPNSPLHF
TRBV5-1	CASSLATLNTQYF
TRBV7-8	CASSLGGNSPLHF
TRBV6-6	CASSYGTGSGANVLTF
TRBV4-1	CASSQMKGGQPQHF
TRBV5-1	CASSTLGNTGELFF
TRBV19	CASSSRSGGAYEQFF
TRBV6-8	CASSLAAGTASTDAQDF